Listed below are T cell receptor beta chains from one sample, sequenced in a study of shared clonotypes between healthy human individuals. Method: immunoSEQ multiplex PCR; TCRdb's copy keeps in-frame clones and lacks some. The sample has some 1 million clones, about 75% seen once; the top ten hold 1.4% to 1.5%. The specimen was memory CD4+ T cells sorted from blood. The receptors stem from a young man in good health. Each CDR3 is given with its conserved first and last residue. D genes are given only for firm matches. Size tells how often a clone was seen (once, few, many) or the class of an expanded clone, and some rows leave it out.

abundance: once; d_gene: TRBD2; v_gene: TRBV15; j_gene: TRBJ2-1; CDR3aa: CATSRDLGLGGYEQFF; CDR3nt: TGTGCCACCAGCAGAGATCTAGGACTAGGAGGGTATGAGCAGTTCTTC
abundance: few; d_gene: NA; v_gene: TRBV18; j_gene: TRBJ2-1; CDR3aa: CASSLDWAGNEQFF; CDR3nt: TGTGCCAGCTCACTCGACTGGGCGGGCAATGAGCAGTTCTTC
abundance: NA; d_gene: TRBD2; v_gene: TRBV6-6; j_gene: TRBJ2-3; CDR3aa: CAIGLAEGNTQYF; CDR3nt: TGTGCCATAGGACTAGCGGAGGGAAATACGCAGTATTTT
abundance: NA; d_gene: NA; v_gene: TRBV10-3; j_gene: TRBJ1-2; CDR3aa: CAISAAANYGYTF; CDR3nt: TGTGCCATCAGTGCGGCAGCTAACTATGGCTACACCTTC
abundance: NA; d_gene: NA; v_gene: TRBV7-8; j_gene: TRBJ2-2; CDR3aa: CASCLRGEGTGELFF; CDR3nt: TGTGCCAGCTGTTTAAGGGGGGAGGGCACCGGGGAGCTGTTTTTT
abundance: NA; d_gene: NA; v_gene: TRBV18; j_gene: TRBJ1-1; CDR3aa: CASSPMLSNTEAFF; CDR3nt: TGTGCCAGCTCACCAATGCTGTCGAACACTGAAGCTTTCTTT
abundance: NA; d_gene: NA; v_gene: TRBV28; j_gene: TRBJ1-2; CDR3aa: CASSLQGAKGYTF; CDR3nt: TGTGCCAGCAGTTTACAGGGAGCGAAAGGCTACACCTTC
abundance: NA; d_gene: TRBD1; v_gene: TRBV19; j_gene: TRBJ2-2; CDR3aa: CASRHNRGGNTGELFF; CDR3nt: TGTGCCAGTAGGCACAACAGGGGCGGGAACACCGGGGAGCTGTTTTTT
abundance: NA; d_gene: NA; v_gene: TRBV7-8; j_gene: TRBJ1-2; CDR3aa: CASSPVGAANYGYTF; CDR3nt: TGTGCCAGCAGCCCAGTCGGGGCCGCTAACTATGGCTACACCTTC
abundance: NA; d_gene: TRBD1; v_gene: TRBV18; j_gene: TRBJ2-5; CDR3aa: CASSPGQGETQYF; CDR3nt: TGTGCCAGCTCACCAGGACAGGGGGAGACCCAGTACTTC
abundance: NA; d_gene: TRBD2; v_gene: TRBV7-9; j_gene: TRBJ2-1; CDR3aa: CASSQGLAVNEQFF; CDR3nt: TGTGCCAGCAGCCAAGGACTAGCTGTCAATGAGCAGTTCTTC
abundance: few; d_gene: NA; v_gene: TRBV9; j_gene: TRBJ1-1; CDR3aa: CASSRGPNTEAFF; CDR3nt: TGTGCCAGCAGCCGCGGTCCGAACACTGAAGCTTTCTTT
abundance: NA; d_gene: NA; v_gene: TRBV4-2; j_gene: TRBJ2-5; CDR3aa: CASSQPGAGETQYF; CDR3nt: TGTGCCAGCAGCCAACCTGGAGCAGGCGAGACCCAGTACTTC